The source of this TCR beta chain is a study of blood T cell repertoires in COVID-19. At the level of the study: COVID-19 samples from acute and convalescent phases originated in the United States, Italy and Spain. Nucleic acid was either cDNA or gDNA, and it came from T cells, B-cell-depleted T cells, or PBMCs.

The CDR3 spans 18 residues. V lost 4 bases, J lost 1 base, and 11 bases stayed unmatched. Per the germline V gene, CDR1 is MDHEN and CDR2 is SYDVKM. In the authors' methods: Reference gene primer amplification in the assay estimated nucleated cell counts. Using immunoSEQ multiplex PCR, the repertoire was profiled, and TCRdb retains in-frame clones only, with some absent. V, J and clone size are taken as reported in that table, and D and trimming were inferred from the DNA itself. The sample yields 55,000 to 65,000 clones, 65% to 85% seen once. The chain couples TRBV28 to TRBJ2-3; 10 nucleotides line up with TRBD2. The source is a man aged 55 to 70 with acute or convalescent COVID-19. The source material was peripheral blood. The CDR3 protein is CASSYTSGVGGGTDTQYF. CDR3 nucleotide sequence: TGTGCCAGCAGTTATACTAGCGGGGTTGGGGGGGGCACAGATACGCAGTATTTT.